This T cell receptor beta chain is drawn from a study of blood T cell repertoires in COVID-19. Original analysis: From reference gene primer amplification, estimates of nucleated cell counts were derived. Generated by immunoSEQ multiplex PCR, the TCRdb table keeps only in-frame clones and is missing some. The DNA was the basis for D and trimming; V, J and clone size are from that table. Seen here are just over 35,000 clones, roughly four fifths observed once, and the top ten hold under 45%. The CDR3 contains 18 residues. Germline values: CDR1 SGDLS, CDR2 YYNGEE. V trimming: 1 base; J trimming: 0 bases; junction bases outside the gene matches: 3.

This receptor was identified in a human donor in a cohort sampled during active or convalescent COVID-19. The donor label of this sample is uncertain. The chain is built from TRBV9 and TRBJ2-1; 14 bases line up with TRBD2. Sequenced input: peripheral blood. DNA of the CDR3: TGTGCCAGCAGCGTACGGGGGACTAGCGGGAGCTCCTACAATGAGCAGTTCTTC. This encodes CASSVRGTSGSSYNEQFF. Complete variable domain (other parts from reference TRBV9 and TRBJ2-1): DSGVTQTPKHLITATGQRVTLRCSPRSGDLSVYWYQQSLDQGLQFLIQYYNGEERAKGNILERFSAQQFPDLHSELNLSSLELGDSALYFCASSVRGTSGSSYNEQFFGPGTRLTVL.